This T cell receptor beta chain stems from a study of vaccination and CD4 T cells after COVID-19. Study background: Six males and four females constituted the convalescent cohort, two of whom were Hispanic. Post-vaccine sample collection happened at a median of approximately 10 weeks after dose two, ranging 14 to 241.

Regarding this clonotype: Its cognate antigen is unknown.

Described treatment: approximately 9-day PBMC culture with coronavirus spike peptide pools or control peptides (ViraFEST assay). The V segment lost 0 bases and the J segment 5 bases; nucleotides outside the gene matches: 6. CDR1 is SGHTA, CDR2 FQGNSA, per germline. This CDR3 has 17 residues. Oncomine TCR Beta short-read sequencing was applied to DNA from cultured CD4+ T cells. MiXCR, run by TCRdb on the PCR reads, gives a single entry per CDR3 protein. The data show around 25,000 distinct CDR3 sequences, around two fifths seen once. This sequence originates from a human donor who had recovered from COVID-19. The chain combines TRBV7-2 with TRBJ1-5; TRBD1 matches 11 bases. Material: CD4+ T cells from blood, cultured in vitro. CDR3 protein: CASSLAGGQGVYQPQHF. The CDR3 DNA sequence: TGTGCCAGCAGCTTAGCCGGGGGACAGGGGGTATATCAGCCCCAGCATTTT.